Listed below are T cell receptor beta chains from one sample, sequenced in a study of blood T cell repertoires in COVID-19. Measured with immunoSEQ multiplex PCR; TCRdb has only the in-frame clones, and not every one. This sample carries roughly 150,000 clones, 70% to 90% of them seen once, and the ten largest clones take over 4.5%. Material: peripheral blood. Source of these receptors: a human donor in a cohort sampled during active COVID-19. Both conserved end residues are part of each CDR3. Each record gives: clone size, V gene, D gene, J gene, CDR3 protein, CDR3 DNA. The D gene is left open where the match is weak. Only part of the rows carry a size: once, few, many, or a class if the clone is expanded.

abundance: -; v_gene: TRBV7-2; d_gene: -; j_gene: TRBJ2-7; CDR3aa: CASSLMAVSYEQYF; CDR3nt: TGTGCCAGCAGCTTAATGGCGGTCTCCTACGAGCAGTACTTC
abundance: -; v_gene: TRBV6-5; d_gene: -; j_gene: TRBJ1-3; CDR3aa: CASSYQPGQSGNTIYF; CDR3nt: TGTGCCAGCAGTTACCAACCGGGACAATCTGGAAACACCATATATTTT
abundance: -; v_gene: TRBV3-1/TRBV3-2; d_gene: -; j_gene: TRBJ2-3; CDR3aa: CASSQRDNTDTQYF; CDR3nt: TGTGCCAGCAGCCAAAGGGACAACACAGATACGCAGTATTTT
abundance: -; v_gene: TRBV7-9; d_gene: -; j_gene: TRBJ1-1; CDR3aa: CASSRRGGAEAFF; CDR3nt: TGTGCCAGCAGCCGGAGGGGGGGGGCTGAAGCTTTCTTT
abundance: -; v_gene: TRBV19; d_gene: TRBD2; j_gene: TRBJ2-5; CDR3aa: CASRSTVRGDAETQYF; CDR3nt: TGTGCCAGTAGATCGACTGTGCGGGGGGATGCTGAGACCCAGTACTTC
abundance: -; v_gene: TRBV20-1; d_gene: TRBD2; j_gene: TRBJ2-2; CDR3aa: CSASQAGGPGELFF; CDR3nt: TGCAGTGCTAGTCAAGCGGGGGGGCCGGGGGAGCTGTTTTTT
abundance: -; v_gene: TRBV28; d_gene: -; j_gene: TRBJ2-6; CDR3aa: CASSFYRAYAGANVLTF; CDR3nt: TGTGCCAGCAGTTTCTACAGGGCATATGCTGGGGCCAACGTCCTGACTTTC
abundance: -; v_gene: TRBV7-8; d_gene: -; j_gene: TRBJ1-4; CDR3aa: CASSLAGQEWGKLFF; CDR3nt: TGTGCCAGCAGCTTAGCCGGACAAGAGTGGGGAAAACTGTTTTTT
abundance: -; v_gene: TRBV18; d_gene: TRBD1; j_gene: TRBJ2-2; CDR3aa: CASSPRTGTGELFF; CDR3nt: TGTGCCAGCTCACCCAGGACAGGGACCGGGGAGCTGTTTTTT
abundance: -; v_gene: TRBV30; d_gene: TRBD2; j_gene: TRBJ2-7; CDR3aa: CAWTGGVEQYF; CDR3nt: TGTGCCTGGACGGGGGGAGTCGAGCAGTACTTC
abundance: few; v_gene: TRBV18; d_gene: TRBD2; j_gene: TRBJ2-7; CDR3aa: CASSLRAGVRSYEQYF; CDR3nt: TGTGCCAGCTCGTTACGGGCGGGAGTACGCTCCTACGAGCAGTACTTC
abundance: -; v_gene: TRBV7-2; d_gene: -; j_gene: TRBJ1-1; CDR3aa: CASSLRGRGTEAFF; CDR3nt: TGTGCCAGCAGCTTAAGAGGCCGGGGGACTGAAGCTTTCTTT
abundance: -; v_gene: TRBV10-1; d_gene: TRBD1; j_gene: TRBJ1-2; CDR3aa: CASNGGQGGGYTF; CDR3nt: TGCGCCAGCAATGGCGGACAGGGGGGTGGCTACACCTTC
abundance: few; v_gene: TRBV3-1/TRBV3-2; d_gene: -; j_gene: TRBJ1-1; CDR3aa: CASSQDRVTEAFF; CDR3nt: TGTGCCAGCAGCCAAGACAGGGTAACTGAAGCTTTCTTT
abundance: -; v_gene: TRBV3-1/TRBV3-2; d_gene: -; j_gene: TRBJ1-4; CDR3aa: CASSQASDEKLFF; CDR3nt: TGTGCCAGCAGCCAAGCCTCGGATGAAAAACTGTTTTTT
abundance: -; v_gene: TRBV6-6; d_gene: -; j_gene: TRBJ1-5; CDR3aa: CASSYDRTQPQHF; CDR3nt: TGTGCCAGCAGTTACGACAGGACTCAGCCCCAGCATTTT
abundance: -; v_gene: TRBV12-3/TRBV12-4; d_gene: -; j_gene: TRBJ1-1; CDR3aa: CASTPRGNTEAFF; CDR3nt: TGTGCCAGCACCCCTCGGGGTAACACTGAAGCTTTCTTT
abundance: -; v_gene: TRBV10-3; d_gene: -; j_gene: TRBJ2-7; CDR3aa: CAISESLALYEQYF; CDR3nt: TGTGCCATCAGTGAAAGTCTAGCCCTATACGAGCAGTACTTC
abundance: -; v_gene: TRBV7-2; d_gene: -; j_gene: TRBJ1-3; CDR3aa: CASSLSGSLGGNTIYF; CDR3nt: TGTGCCAGCAGCTTATCGGGTTCTCTTGGTGGAAACACCATATATTTT
abundance: -; v_gene: TRBV27; d_gene: -; j_gene: TRBJ1-4; CDR3aa: CASSLAWAGEKLFF; CDR3nt: TGTGCCAGCAGTTTAGCCTGGGCAGGTGAAAAACTGTTTTTT
abundance: -; v_gene: TRBV30; d_gene: -; j_gene: TRBJ1-2; CDR3aa: CAWTRRGYGYTF; CDR3nt: TGTGCCTGGACCCGGAGGGGCTATGGCTACACCTTC
abundance: -; v_gene: TRBV7-2; d_gene: TRBD2; j_gene: TRBJ2-1; CDR3aa: CASSLGRTSGGPYNEQFF; CDR3nt: TGTGCCAGCAGCTTGGGGAGGACTAGCGGGGGCCCCTACAATGAGCAGTTCTTC
abundance: -; v_gene: TRBV15; d_gene: TRBD2; j_gene: TRBJ2-3; CDR3aa: CATSRDRAGGTSDTQYF; CDR3nt: TGTGCCACCAGCAGAGACCGAGCGGGGGGGACCAGTGATACGCAGTATTTT
abundance: -; v_gene: TRBV2; d_gene: -; j_gene: TRBJ1-5; CDR3aa: CASKSSVGHNNQPQHF; CDR3nt: TGTGCCAGCAAGTCGTCGGTGGGACATAACAATCAGCCCCAGCATTTT
abundance: once; v_gene: TRBV28; d_gene: TRBD1; j_gene: TRBJ2-5; CDR3aa: CASSTKYRGFQETQYF; CDR3nt: TGTGCCAGCAGTACCAAATACAGGGGATTCCAAGAGACCCAGTACTTC
abundance: -; v_gene: TRBV15; d_gene: TRBD2; j_gene: TRBJ2-3; CDR3aa: CATSRGRLAGGGHTQYF; CDR3nt: TGTGCCACCAGCAGAGGCAGACTAGCGGGAGGGGGTCATACGCAGTATTTT
abundance: -; v_gene: TRBV4-1; d_gene: -; j_gene: TRBJ1-6; CDR3aa: CASSQGGVVGTRNSPLHF; CDR3nt: TGCGCCAGCAGCCAAGGGGGGGTCGTAGGGACGCGGAATTCACCCCTCCACTTT
abundance: -; v_gene: TRBV6-2/TRBV6-3; d_gene: TRBD1; j_gene: TRBJ1-2; CDR3aa: CASSLQGQVGYGYTF; CDR3nt: TGTGCCAGCAGTTTACAGGGGCAGGTCGGCTATGGCTACACCTTC
abundance: -; v_gene: TRBV30; d_gene: -; j_gene: TRBJ2-1; CDR3aa: CAWSVGAYNEQFF; CDR3nt: TGTGCCTGGAGTGTAGGGGCCTACAATGAGCAGTTCTTC
abundance: -; v_gene: TRBV11-2; d_gene: -; j_gene: TRBJ2-7; CDR3aa: CASSPRRGPSYEQYF; CDR3nt: TGTGCCAGCAGCCCCCGGCGGGGGCCGTCCTACGAGCAGTACTTC
abundance: -; v_gene: TRBV7-9; d_gene: -; j_gene: TRBJ1-3; CDR3aa: CASSPRLISGNTIYF; CDR3nt: TGTGCCAGCAGCCCCAGGCTGATCTCTGGAAACACCATATATTTT
abundance: -; v_gene: TRBV5-1; d_gene: TRBD1; j_gene: TRBJ2-7; CDR3aa: CASSSIRDRGHEQYF; CDR3nt: TGCGCCAGCAGCTCCATCCGGGACAGGGGCCACGAGCAGTACTTC
abundance: once; v_gene: TRBV28; d_gene: -; j_gene: TRBJ2-2; CDR3aa: CASSPLTGELFF; CDR3nt: TGTGCCAGCAGCCCCCTCACCGGGGAGCTGTTTTTT
abundance: -; v_gene: TRBV7-6; d_gene: -; j_gene: TRBJ1-5; CDR3aa: CASSLGQGNQPQHF; CDR3nt: TGTGCCAGCAGCTTAGGACAGGGCAATCAGCCCCAGCATTTT
abundance: -; v_gene: TRBV9; d_gene: TRBD2; j_gene: TRBJ2-7; CDR3aa: CASSPIAGVREQYF; CDR3nt: TGTGCCAGCAGCCCAATAGCGGGAGTGCGCGAGCAGTACTTC
abundance: -; v_gene: TRBV29-1; d_gene: TRBD1; j_gene: TRBJ1-2; CDR3aa: CSVTRGQDGYTF; CDR3nt: TGCAGCGTCACCAGGGGGCAGGATGGCTACACCTTC
abundance: -; v_gene: TRBV5-6; d_gene: -; j_gene: TRBJ2-7; CDR3aa: CASSLVGTLSYEQYF; CDR3nt: TGTGCCAGCAGCTTGGTTGGGACACTGTCCTACGAGCAGTACTTC
abundance: -; v_gene: TRBV3-1/TRBV3-2; d_gene: TRBD2; j_gene: TRBJ2-6; CDR3aa: CASSQLAGGPGANVLTF; CDR3nt: TGTGCCAGCAGCCAACTAGCGGGGGGGCCTGGGGCCAACGTCCTGACTTTC
abundance: -; v_gene: TRBV19; d_gene: -; j_gene: TRBJ1-2; CDR3aa: CASSNLQGGYGYTF; CDR3nt: TGTGCCAGTAGTAATCTCCAGGGCGGCTATGGCTACACCTTC
abundance: -; v_gene: TRBV7-9; d_gene: -; j_gene: TRBJ2-5; CDR3aa: CASSSGGAPQETQYF; CDR3nt: TGTGCCAGCAGCTCTGGGGGGGCACCCCAAGAGACCCAGTACTTC
abundance: -; v_gene: TRBV19; d_gene: TRBD2; j_gene: TRBJ2-4; CDR3aa: CASSMLAGGPGIQYF; CDR3nt: TGTGCCAGTAGTATGCTAGCGGGAGGGCCTGGCATTCAGTACTTC
abundance: -; v_gene: TRBV19; d_gene: TRBD1; j_gene: TRBJ1-1; CDR3aa: CASSTSVLVRDRGINTEAFF; CDR3nt: TGTGCCAGTAGTACATCCGTCCTTGTCCGGGACAGGGGTATTAACACTGAAGCTTTCTTT
abundance: few; v_gene: TRBV7-3; d_gene: -; j_gene: TRBJ2-7; CDR3aa: CASNGWGGREQYF; CDR3nt: TGTGCCAGCAATGGCTGGGGCGGTCGCGAGCAGTACTTC
abundance: -; v_gene: TRBV10-1; d_gene: -; j_gene: TRBJ2-1; CDR3aa: CASSGAIYNEQFF; CDR3nt: TGCGCCAGCAGTGGGGCTATCTACAATGAGCAGTTCTTC
abundance: -; v_gene: TRBV7-9; d_gene: -; j_gene: TRBJ1-5; CDR3aa: CASSLSGARGQPQHF; CDR3nt: TGTGCCAGCAGCTTAAGTGGGGCGAGGGGGCAGCCCCAGCATTTT
abundance: -; v_gene: TRBV28; d_gene: -; j_gene: TRBJ1-5; CDR3aa: CASSYLHQPQHF; CDR3nt: TGTGCCAGCAGCTACCTTCATCAGCCCCAGCATTTT